This T cell receptor (beta chain) was sequenced during a study of cytomegalovirus exposure and HLA in healthy donors. PCR primers comprised 60 Vbeta and 13 Jbeta primers. TCRdb's copy holds only in-frame clones and misses some; the assay was immunoSEQ multiplex PCR. The listing records about 210,000 clones. This CDR3 has 15 amino acids. V shed 3 bases, J shed 9 bases, and the junction held 10 bases outside the gene matches. Germline V gene lookup returns CDR1 KGHSH and CDR2 LQKENI. This TCR was recovered from a woman between 25 and 40 years old in good health and CMV-seropositive. The sample was PBMCs. The chain links TRBV18 to TRBJ2-1, with 8 nucleotides matching TRBD1. For the CDR3, the DNA is TGTGCCAGCTCACCCGGGACAGGAATGGACAGTGAGCAGTTCTTC. This translates into CASSPGTGMDSEQFF.